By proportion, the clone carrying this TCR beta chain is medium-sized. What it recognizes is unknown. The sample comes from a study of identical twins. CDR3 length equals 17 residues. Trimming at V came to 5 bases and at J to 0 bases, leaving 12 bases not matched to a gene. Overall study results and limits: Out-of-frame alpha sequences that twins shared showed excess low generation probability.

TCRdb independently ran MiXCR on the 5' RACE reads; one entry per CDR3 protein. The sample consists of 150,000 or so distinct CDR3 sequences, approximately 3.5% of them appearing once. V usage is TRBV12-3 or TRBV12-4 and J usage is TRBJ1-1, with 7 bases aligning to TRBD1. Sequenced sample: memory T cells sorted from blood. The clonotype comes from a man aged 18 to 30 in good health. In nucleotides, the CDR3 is TGTGCCAGCAGTCCGGACGACAGGGACGCGCTGAACACTGAAGCTTTCTTT. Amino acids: CASSPDDRDALNTEAFF.